This T cell receptor (beta chain) was identified during a study of shared clonotypes between healthy human individuals. Looking at the study overall: For every donor, three CD4 naive, three CD4 memory, two CD8 naive and one CD8 memory plates were used.

TCRdb's table, derived via immunoSEQ multiplex PCR, lists solely in-frame clones and lacks some. The sample lists 1 million to 1.3 million clones, around 78% occurring once. There are 15 residues in the CDR3. With 5 bases removed from V and 2 bases from J, the gap between germline ends came to 15 bases. Germline V gene lookup returns CDR1 SGHDT and CDR2 YYEEEE. Sequencing was done on a sample of memory CD4+ T cells from PBMCs. The subset here: CD45RA-negative fraction. The chain recombines TRBV5-6 with TRBJ2-3; D is perhaps TRBD2 (6 bases). This TCR was recovered from a man aged 18 to 29 in good health. Some clones in this sample may be carry-over from other donors' samples. The CDR3 here is CASRPRERTTDTQYF. For the CDR3, the DNA is TGTGCCAGCAGACCACGGGAGCGGACCACAGATACGCAGTATTTT.